This T cell receptor beta chain was recovered during a study of blood T cell repertoires in COVID-19. This table comes from immunoSEQ multiplex PCR, and its TCRdb copy is limited to in-frame clones, with some not included. Seen here are 84,000 or so clones, around four fifths observed once, and the top ten hold about a tenth. V lost 6 bases and J 3 bases, leaving 20 bases between the germline ends. Germline CDR1 is MDHEN and CDR2 is SYDVKM. The CDR3 is 17 amino acids. The chain has TRBV28 and TRBJ2-2; tentative D call: TRBD1 (6 bases). Sequenced material: peripheral blood. This receptor was taken from a human donor in a cohort sampled during active COVID-19. For the CDR3, the DNA is TGTGCCAGCAGCCAAGGCAAGGTACAGGGCCACACCGGGGAGCTGTTTTTT. This encodes CASSQGKVQGHTGELFF.